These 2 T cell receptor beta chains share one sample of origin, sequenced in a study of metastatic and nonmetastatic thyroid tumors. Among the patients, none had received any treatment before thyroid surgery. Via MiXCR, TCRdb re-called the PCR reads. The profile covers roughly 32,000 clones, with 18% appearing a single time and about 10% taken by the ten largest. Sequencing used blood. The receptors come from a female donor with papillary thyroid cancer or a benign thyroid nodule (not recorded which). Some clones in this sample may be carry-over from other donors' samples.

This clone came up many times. CDR3: CASIEWRDGNEQFF. CDR3 DNA sequence: TGTGCCAGCATAGAATGGCGGGACGGAAATGAGCAGTTCTTC. This rearrangement joins TRBV6-1 to TRBJ2-1; perhaps TRBD2 as D (6 bases). V was trimmed by 7 bases and J by 7 bases, leaving 17 bases between them. Per the germline V gene, CDR1 is MNHNS and CDR2 is SASEGT. There are 14 residues in the CDR3.

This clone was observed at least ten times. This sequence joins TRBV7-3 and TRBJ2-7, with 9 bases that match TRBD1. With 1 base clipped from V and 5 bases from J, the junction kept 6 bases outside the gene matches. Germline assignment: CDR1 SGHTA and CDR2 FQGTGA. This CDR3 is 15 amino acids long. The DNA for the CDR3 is TGTGCCAGCAGCTTAAGTCGGACAGGGGCTCACGAGCAGTACTTC. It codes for CASSLSRTGAHEQYF.